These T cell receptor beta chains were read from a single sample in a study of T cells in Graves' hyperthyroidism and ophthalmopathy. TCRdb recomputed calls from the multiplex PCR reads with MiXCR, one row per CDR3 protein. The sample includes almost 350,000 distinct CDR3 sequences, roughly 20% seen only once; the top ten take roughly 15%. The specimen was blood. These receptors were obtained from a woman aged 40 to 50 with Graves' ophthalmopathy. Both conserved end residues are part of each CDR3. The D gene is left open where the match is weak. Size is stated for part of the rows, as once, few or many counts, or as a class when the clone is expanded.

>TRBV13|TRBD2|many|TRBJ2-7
TGTGCCAGCAGCCCAGCCCAGCGGGAAGTTTACTACGAGCAGTACTTC
CASSPAQREVYYEQYF
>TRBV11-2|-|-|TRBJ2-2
TGTGCCAGCAGCCCCCCGTCCAGGGCCAGATCCGGGGAGCTGTTTTTT
CASSPPSRARSGELFF
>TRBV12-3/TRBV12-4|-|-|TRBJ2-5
TGTGCCAGCAGCTACAGGGCGGAGACCCAGTACTTC
CASSYRAETQYF
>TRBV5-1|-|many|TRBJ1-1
TGCGCCAGCAGCTTGGCTACAGGTATGCTGACTGAAGCTTTCTTT
CASSLATGMLTEAFF
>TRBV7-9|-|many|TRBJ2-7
TGTGCCAGCAGCTTAAGCGGCGTGCGCGAGCAGTACTTC
CASSLSGVREQYF
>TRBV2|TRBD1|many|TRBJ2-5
TGTGCCAGAGGACAGGGGTACCAAGAGACCCAGTACTTC
CARGQGYQETQYF
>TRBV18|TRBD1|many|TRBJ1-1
TGTGCCAGCTCCCCGGGGACAGACAGGGCTGAAGCTTTCTTT
CASSPGTDRAEAFF
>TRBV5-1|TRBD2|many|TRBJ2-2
TGCGCCAGCAGCCCCGGGGACTATAACACCGGGGAGCTGTTTTTT
CASSPGDYNTGELFF
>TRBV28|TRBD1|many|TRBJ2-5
TGTGCCAGCAGTTTAGGGGACAGGGACCAATCTGCCCAGTACTTC
CASSLGDRDQSAQYF
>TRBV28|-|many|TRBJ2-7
TGTGCCAGCAGTTTACGGGAGCTCGACGAGCAGTACTTC
CASSLRELDEQYF
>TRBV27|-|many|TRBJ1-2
TGTGCCAGCAGTCCAATCCCTCGACAGGCGCCCAACTATGGCTACACCTTC
CASSPIPRQAPNYGYTF
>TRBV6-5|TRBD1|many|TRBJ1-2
TGTGCCAGCAGTTACTCAAAGGACAGGGGGATCTATGGCTACACCTTC
CASSYSKDRGIYGYTF
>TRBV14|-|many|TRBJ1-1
TGTGCCAGCAGCCAAGTATCAATGAACACTGAAGCTTTCTTT
CASSQVSMNTEAFF
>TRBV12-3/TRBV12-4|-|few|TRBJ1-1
TGTGCCAGCATCGGCTGGAGGCGCGGCACTGAAGCTTTCTTT
CASIGWRRGTEAFF
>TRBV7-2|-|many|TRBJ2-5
TGTGCCAGCACCCCTCAGGCCAGCCAAGAGACCCAGTACTTC
CASTPQASQETQYF
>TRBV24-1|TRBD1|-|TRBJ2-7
TGTGCCACCAGTGATCCGGGACAGGCGGGCTACGAGCAGTACTTC
CATSDPGQAGYEQYF
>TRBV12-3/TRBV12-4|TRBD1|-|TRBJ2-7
TGTGCCAGCAGTTTTCCCCGAGGACAGGGGACCTACGAGCAGTACTTC
CASSFPRGQGTYEQYF
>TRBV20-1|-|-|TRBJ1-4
TGCAGTGCTAGAACGGGGGGGAGGGAAAAACTGTTTTTT
CSARTGGREKLFF
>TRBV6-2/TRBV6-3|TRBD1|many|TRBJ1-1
TGTGCCAGCAGTCCCACAGGGGCGAACACTGAAGCTTTCTTT
CASSPTGANTEAFF
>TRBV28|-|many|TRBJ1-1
TGTGCCAGCAGTTTTCAGTATCTTGAAGCTTTCTTT
CASSFQYLEAFF
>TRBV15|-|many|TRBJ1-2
TGTGCCACCAGCACACAGGGCTCCCATGGCTACACCTTC
CATSTQGSHGYTF
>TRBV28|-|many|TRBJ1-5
TGTGCCAGCAGTTTAATGTCCGGGACCGCTGATCAGCCCCAGCATTTT
CASSLMSGTADQPQHF
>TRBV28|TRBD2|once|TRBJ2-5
TGTGCCAGCAGTCTCGGACTAGCGGGAGATCCAGAGACCCAGTACTTC
CASSLGLAGDPETQYF
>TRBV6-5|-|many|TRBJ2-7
TGTGCCAGCAGTCCCACACTGAGCTCCTACGAGCAGTACTTC
CASSPTLSSYEQYF
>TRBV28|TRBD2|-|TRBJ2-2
TGTGCCAGCAGTCATTCGGGACTAGAGGGGCCCGGGGAGCTGTTTTTT
CASSHSGLEGPGELFF
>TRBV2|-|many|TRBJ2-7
TGTGCCAGCAGTGGCCGAGGGAGAAGTGGCGAGCAGTACTTC
CASSGRGRSGEQYF
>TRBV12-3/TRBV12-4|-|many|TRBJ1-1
TGTGCCAGCAGACCACAGGGATCGAACACTGAAGCTTTCTTT
CASRPQGSNTEAFF
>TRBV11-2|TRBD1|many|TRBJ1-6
TGTGCCAGCAGCTCGCCATTGACAGGGCTCTCCTATAATTCACCCCTCCACTTT
CASSSPLTGLSYNSPLHF
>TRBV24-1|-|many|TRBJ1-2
TGTGCCACCAGTACAGGTCCCTCCAATGGCTACACCTTC
CATSTGPSNGYTF